This TCR beta chain came from a study of T-cell reconstitution after alpha-beta-depleted transplantation in children. The V gene lost 4 bases and the J gene lost 4 bases, with 17 bases spanning the gap. Germline CDR1 SGHTA, CDR2 FQGNSA. The CDR3 covers 16 residues. Unique molecular identifiers were built into the TCRbeta library. MiXCR, applied by TCRdb to the PCR reads, yields one record per CDR3 protein. The table shows around 190,000 distinct CDR3 sequences, with around 7% occurring only once. In regard to this clonotype: Its antigen is as yet unknown.

General observations from the study: Two months or so post-transplant, alpha-beta T cells reportedly derived from several hundred expanded graft clones. A year post-transplant, T-cell counts and diversity derived mostly from newly produced T cells.

The source was PBMCs, collected before TCRalphabeta/CD19-depleted stem cell transplant. The TCR originated in a boy younger than 10 with acute lymphoblastic leukemia, due to receive a stem cell transplant. The chain has TRBV7-2 and TRBJ2-1, with D perhaps TRBD2 (7 bases). The chain's CDR3 is CASSSGSGGIYNEQFF. Here the CDR3 DNA reads TGTGCCAGCAGCTCAGGTTCGGGGGGCATATACAATGAGCAGTTCTTC.